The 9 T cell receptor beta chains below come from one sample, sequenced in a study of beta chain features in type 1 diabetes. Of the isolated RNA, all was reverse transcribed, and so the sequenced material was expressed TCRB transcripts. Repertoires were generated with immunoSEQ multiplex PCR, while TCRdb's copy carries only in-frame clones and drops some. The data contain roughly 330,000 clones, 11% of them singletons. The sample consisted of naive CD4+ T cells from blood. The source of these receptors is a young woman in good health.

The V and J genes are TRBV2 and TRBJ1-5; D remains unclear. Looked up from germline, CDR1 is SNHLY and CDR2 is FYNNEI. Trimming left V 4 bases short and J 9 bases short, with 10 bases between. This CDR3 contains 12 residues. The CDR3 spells CASSAGNPPQHF. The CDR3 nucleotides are TGTGCCAGCAGTGCAGGAAACCCGCCCCAGCATTTT.

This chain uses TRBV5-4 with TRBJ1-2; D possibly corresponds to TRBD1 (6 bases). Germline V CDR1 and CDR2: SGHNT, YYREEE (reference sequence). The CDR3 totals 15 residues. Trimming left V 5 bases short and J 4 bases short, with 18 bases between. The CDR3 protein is CASSLPRTDTYGYTF. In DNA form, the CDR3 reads TGTGCCAGCAGTCTTCCCCGGACAGATACCTATGGCTACACCTTC.

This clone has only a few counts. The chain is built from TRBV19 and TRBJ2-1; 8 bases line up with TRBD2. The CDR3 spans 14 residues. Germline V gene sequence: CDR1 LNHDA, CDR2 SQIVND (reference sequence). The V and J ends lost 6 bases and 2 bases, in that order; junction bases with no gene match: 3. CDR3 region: CASSGREPYNEQFF. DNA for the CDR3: TGTGCCAGTAGCGGGAGGGAACCCTACAATGAGCAGTTCTTC.

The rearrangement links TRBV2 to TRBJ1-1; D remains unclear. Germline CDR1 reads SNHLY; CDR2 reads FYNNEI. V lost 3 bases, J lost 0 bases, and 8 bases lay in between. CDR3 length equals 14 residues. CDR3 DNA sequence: TGTGCCAGCAGTGATACAGCATTGAACACTGAAGCTTTCTTT. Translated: CASSDTALNTEAFF.

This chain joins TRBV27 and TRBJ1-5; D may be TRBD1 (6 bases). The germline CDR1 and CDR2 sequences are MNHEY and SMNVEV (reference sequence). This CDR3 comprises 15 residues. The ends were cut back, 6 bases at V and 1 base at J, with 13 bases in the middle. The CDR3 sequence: CASSLQGPSNQPQHF. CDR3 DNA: TGTGCCAGCAGCCTACAGGGACCAAGCAATCAGCCCCAGCATTTT.

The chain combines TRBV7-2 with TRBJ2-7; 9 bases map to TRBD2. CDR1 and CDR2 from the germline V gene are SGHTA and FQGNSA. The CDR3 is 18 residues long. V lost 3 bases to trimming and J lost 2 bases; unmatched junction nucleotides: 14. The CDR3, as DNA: TGTGCCAGCAGCTTGCCGGGACTAGCTCCAAACGGTCCCTACGAGCAGTACTTC. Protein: CASSLPGLAPNGPYEQYF.

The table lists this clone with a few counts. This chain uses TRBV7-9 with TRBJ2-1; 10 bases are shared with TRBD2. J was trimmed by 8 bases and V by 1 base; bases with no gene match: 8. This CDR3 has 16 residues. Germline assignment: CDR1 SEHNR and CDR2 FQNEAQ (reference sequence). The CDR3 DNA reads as TGTGCCAGCAGCTTAGGGGCTAGCGGGAGTATTGATGAGCAGTTCTTC. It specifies CASSLGASGSIDEQFF.

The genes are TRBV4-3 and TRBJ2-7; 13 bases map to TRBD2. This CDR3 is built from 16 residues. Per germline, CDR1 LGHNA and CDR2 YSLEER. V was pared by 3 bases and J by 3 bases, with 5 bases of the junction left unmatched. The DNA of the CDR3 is TGCGCCAGCAGCCAGGACAGGACTAGCGGGAGCTACGAGCAGTACTTC. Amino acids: CASSQDRTSGSYEQYF.

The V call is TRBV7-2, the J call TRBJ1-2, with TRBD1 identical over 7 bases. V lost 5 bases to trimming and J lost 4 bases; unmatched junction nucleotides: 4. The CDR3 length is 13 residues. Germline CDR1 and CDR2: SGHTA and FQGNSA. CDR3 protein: CASSLEGAYGYTF. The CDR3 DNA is TGTGCCAGCAGCCTCGAGGGGGCCTATGGCTACACCTTC.